The 13 T cell receptor beta chains given below trace back to one sample, sequenced in a study of blood T cell repertoires in COVID-19. The assay was immunoSEQ multiplex PCR, and TCRdb's table has in-frame clones only and misses some. The table lists 150,000 to 190,000 clones, approximately 81% of them singletons. Sequences were obtained from peripheral blood. These receptors came from a woman aged 55-70 years with COVID-19, enrolled during active disease.

V usage is TRBV6-6 and J usage is TRBJ1-5; D may be TRBD1 (5 bases). Trimming pared 6 bases from V and 3 bases from J, leaving 12 bases between. This CDR3 has 14 residues. Per germline, CDR1 MNHNY and CDR2 SVGAGI (reference sequence). CDR3 residues: CASSPGGNNQPQHF. DNA for the CDR3: TGTGCCAGCAGCCCCGGGGGAAACAATCAGCCCCAGCATTTT.

This chain links TRBV3-1 (or the pseudogene TRBV3-2) with TRBJ1-5; no clear D gene. Germline CDR1 is LGHDT and CDR2 is YNNKEL (reference sequence). V dropped 6 bases and J dropped 2 bases, with 11 bases sitting between them. There are 14 residues in the CDR3. CDR3 in DNA: TGTGCCAGCAGGGCGGCGGGTCGCAATCAGCCCCAGCATTTT. This codes for CASRAAGRNQPQHF.

This clone was seen just once. This rearrangement joins TRBV5-6 to TRBJ1-3; possible D gene TRBD1, 5 bases. The CDR3 extends over 15 amino acids. The germline V gene has CDR1 SGHDT and CDR2 YYEEEE. Trimming stripped 3 bases from V and 0 bases from J, with 10 bases between. CDR3 DNA: TGTGCCAGCAGCTCGGGGGTTCTCTCTGGAAACACCATATATTTT. It translates to CASSSGVLSGNTIYF.

This chain joins TRBV20-1 and TRBJ1-1, with D possibly being TRBD1 (5 bases). The CDR3 is 11 residues long. Germline V gives CDR1 DFQATT, CDR2 SNEGSKA (reference sequence). V was shortened by 5 bases and J by 3 bases, with 7 bases between the two germline ends. The DNA for the CDR3 is TGCAGTGCTCCAGGGTACACTGAAGCTTTCTTT. Protein sequence: CSAPGYTEAFF.

This sequence joins TRBV5-1 and TRBJ1-2; D is undetermined. Per the germline V gene, CDR1 is SGHRS and CDR2 is YFSETQ. V was clipped by 2 bases and J by 2 bases, with 7 bases between them. CDR3 length: 13 residues. CDR3 amino acids: CASSLASNYGYTF. The CDR3 DNA reads TGCGCCAGCAGCTTAGCCTCGAACTATGGCTACACCTTC.

This rearrangement joins TRBV24-1 to TRBJ1-1; 7 positions agree with TRBD1. The CDR3 is 13 amino acids. V lost 9 bases to trimming and J lost 0 bases; unmatched junction nucleotides: 3. CDR1 and CDR2 (germline): KGHDR, SFDVKD. CDR3: CATSTGMNTEAFF. CDR3 nucleotide sequence: TGTGCCACCTCGACAGGGATGAACACTGAAGCTTTCTTT.

The chain joins TRBV10-2 to TRBJ1-1; weak D call: TRBD1 (5 bases). Trimming removed 2 bases from V and 1 base from J, with 8 bases in between. CDR3 length: 14 residues. Germline assignment: CDR1 WSHSY and CDR2 SAAADI. This CDR3 reads CASSETGQNTEAFF. The CDR3 nucleotides read TGCGCCAGCAGTGAGACCGGACAGAACACTGAAGCTTTCTTT.

The V gene is TRBV6-5, the J gene TRBJ1-3; possibly TRBD1 for D (6 bases). Trimming shortened V by 2 bases and J by 1 base, and 9 bases separated the two germline ends. Germline V gene data show CDR1 as MNHEY and CDR2 as SVGAGI. The CDR3 has 15 residues. The CDR3, as DNA: TGTGCCAGCAGTTACGGGACATATTCTGGAAACACCATATATTTT. Translating it yields CASSYGTYSGNTIYF.

The chain joins TRBV12-5 to TRBJ1-1; 7 positions match TRBD1. With V trimmed by 0 bases and J by 1 base, 5 bases remained unmatched. Germline V CDR1 and CDR2: LGHNT, FRNRAP. The CDR3 runs 16 residues. The CDR3 region has the DNA TGTGCTAGTGGTTTGGTCCGGGGACAGCCGAACACTGAAGCTTTCTTT. It encodes CASGLVRGQPNTEAFF.

This chain links TRBV6-5 with TRBJ2-1; a possible D gene is TRBD1 (5 bases). Germline assignment: CDR1 MNHEY and CDR2 SVGAGI. V was shortened by 2 bases and J by 9 bases, with 11 bases between the two germline ends. The CDR3 consists of 13 residues. The CDR3 DNA reads as TGTGCCAGCAGTTACCTCGCGCAGGGTGAGCAGTTCTTC. It specifies CASSYLAQGEQFF.

The chain couples TRBV4-1 to TRBJ1-2; 8 positions match TRBD1. CDR1 is MGHRA and CDR2 is YSYEKL in the germline V gene. Unmatched junction bases numbered 2, after V lost 1 base and J lost 4 bases. The length of the CDR3 is 14 residues. CDR3 region: CASSQGDRSYGYTF. Written as DNA, the CDR3 is TGCGCCAGCAGCCAAGGGGACAGGAGCTATGGCTACACCTTC.

The J gene is TRBJ2-1, the V gene TRBV3-1 (or the pseudogene TRBV3-2); 10 nucleotides align to TRBD2. Germline-derived CDR1 and CDR2 are LGHDT and YNNKEL (reference sequence). CDR3 length equals 16 residues. After removal of 3 bases from V and 5 bases from J, the junction contained 7 bases not matched to a gene. DNA of the CDR3: TGTGCCAGCAGCCAGCGGGGGACTAGCGTAAACAATGAGCAGTTCTTC. This sequence encodes CASSQRGTSVNNEQFF.

Of note for this clone: The sample has other DNA sequences that encode this CDR3 too. The V and J genes are TRBV12-3 or TRBV12-4 and TRBJ1-1, with D unclear. V lost 3 bases and J 1 base, leaving 6 bases between the germline ends. This CDR3 spans 13 amino acids. The CDR3 sequence: CASSLAGNTEAFF. The CDR3 DNA reads TGTGCCAGCAGTTTGGCAGGGAACACTGAAGCTTTCTTT.